The present entry profiles one T cell receptor (beta chain) with its context. Its antigen is still unknown. This sample is drawn from a study of cytomegalovirus exposure and HLA in healthy donors. General study points: Specificity for CMV antigens was confirmed in vitro for a few of the CMV-associated chains.

The germline gives CDR1 MGHRA, CDR2 YSYEKL. The CDR3 runs 15 residues. J was trimmed by 3 bases and V by 3 bases; bases with no gene match: 6. The study ran its PCR with 60 Vbeta and 13 Jbeta primers. Measured with immunoSEQ multiplex PCR; TCRdb has only the in-frame clones, and not every one. Of about 160,000 clones detected, about two thirds appear once; the ten largest clones hold approximately 3%. The sequence was obtained from a woman between 25 and 40 years old in good health and CMV-seronegative. The sequencing sample was made of PBMCs. This sequence joins TRBV4-1 and TRBJ2-5; 8 bases are a match to TRBD1. CDR3 coding DNA: TGCGCCAGCAGCCAGACCGGACAGGGAAAAGAGACCCAGTACTTC. This gives the protein CASSQTGQGKETQYF.